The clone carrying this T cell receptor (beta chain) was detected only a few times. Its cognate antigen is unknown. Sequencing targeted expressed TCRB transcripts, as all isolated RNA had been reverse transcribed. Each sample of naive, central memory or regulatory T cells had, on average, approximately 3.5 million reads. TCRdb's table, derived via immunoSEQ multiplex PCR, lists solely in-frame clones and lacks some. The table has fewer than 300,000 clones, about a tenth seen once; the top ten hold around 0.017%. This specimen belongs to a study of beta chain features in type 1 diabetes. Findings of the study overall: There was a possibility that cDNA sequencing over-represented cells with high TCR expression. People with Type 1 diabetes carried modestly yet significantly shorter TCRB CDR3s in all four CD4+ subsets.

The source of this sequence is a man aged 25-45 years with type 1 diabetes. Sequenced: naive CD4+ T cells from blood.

In nucleotides, the CDR3 is TGTGCCAGCAGATTGACAGGGGGCACCGGGGAGCTGTTTTTT. It specifies CASRLTGGTGELFF. The genes are TRBV28 and TRBJ2-2; the match to TRBD1 covers 9 bases. Unmatched junction bases numbered 3, after V lost 6 bases and J lost 4 bases. The germline V gene has CDR1 MDHEN and CDR2 SYDVKM. There are 14 residues in the CDR3.